This TCR beta chain derives from a study of early T cells in non-severe SARS-CoV-2 infection. This clonotype was detected only a few times. Individually, cDNA molecules had unique molecular identifiers attached to them. TCRdb fed the 5' RACE reads into MiXCR, producing one record per CDR3 protein. The sample holds fewer than 35,000 distinct CDR3 sequences; 8% to 9.5% are singletons and the top ten take around 14%. The sample consisted of whole blood. The receptor was derived from an adult who was a healthcare worker with PCR-confirmed SARS-CoV-2 infection or an uninfected control (not recorded which).

The CDR3 DNA is TGTGCCAGCAGTAACAGCCCGAACACCGGGGAGCTGTTTTTT. It is translated as CASSNSPNTGELFF. This rearrangement joins TRBV27 to TRBJ2-2, with D uncertain. Trimming shortened V by 5 bases and J by 0 bases, and 7 bases separated the two germline ends. This CDR3 spans 14 amino acids. CDR1 MNHEY and CDR2 SMNVEV come from the germline V gene (reference sequence).